This is a list of T cell receptor beta chains from one sample in a study of PD-1 blockade in classical Hodgkin lymphoma. Method: immunoSEQ multiplex PCR; TCRdb's copy keeps in-frame clones and lacks some. The table includes several thousand clones, about four fifths detected once. Material for sequencing was CD8+ T cells from blood. Receptors originate from a human donor with classical Hodgkin lymphoma. The CDR3 runs from the conserved cysteine through the conserved F or W. A D gene is named only where the DNA matches it firmly. Size is omitted from some rows. Given values are once, few, many or a class for expanded clones.

length	J	size	D	V	DNA	CDR3
13	TRBJ1-2	.	.	TRBV14	TGTGCCAGCAGCCAGTGGGACAAACGAGGCTACACCTTC	CASSQWDKRGYTF
14	TRBJ2-3	few	.	TRBV2	TGTGCCAGCATGGGGGTTCCCCACACAGATACGCAGTATTTT	CASMGVPHTDTQYF
14	TRBJ2-7	.	TRBD1	TRBV6-5	TGTGCCAGCAGCAACAGGGGTAGCTCCTACGAGCAGTACTTC	CASSNRGSSYEQYF
16	TRBJ2-1	.	TRBD2	TRBV27	TGTGCCAGCAGTCCGGGACTAGCGGGAGCCTACAATGAGCAGTTCTTC	CASSPGLAGAYNEQFF
18	TRBJ2-3	.	TRBD2	TRBV7-7	TGTGCCAGCAGCGCGTTATTAGCGGGGACTCTCGGCGTAGATACGCAGTATTTT	CASSALLAGTLGVDTQYF
13	TRBJ2-4	once	.	TRBV30	TGTGCCTCCACGACAGTTTTTCCGGACATTCAGTACTTC	CASTTVFPDIQYF
15	TRBJ1-1	once	.	TRBV19	TGTGCCAGTAGTATCTTCGGCACCATGAACACTGAAGCTTTCTTT	CASSIFGTMNTEAFF
13	TRBJ2-7	.	.	TRBV6-6	TGTGCCAGCAGTCCACTGAACTCCTACGAGCAGTACTTC	CASSPLNSYEQYF
15	TRBJ2-2	.	.	TRBV6-4	TGTGCCAGCAGTGCCCCAGAAATGGATACCGGGGAGCTGTTTTTT	CASSAPEMDTGELFF
15	TRBJ2-7	.	TRBD2	TRBV7-9	TGTGCCAGCAGCGGTAGCGGGAGGACTAACTACGAGCAGTACTTC	CASSGSGRTNYEQYF
14	TRBJ1-2	.	TRBD1	TRBV28	TGTGCCAGCAGTTTAGGACAGGAGAACTATGGCTACACCTTC	CASSLGQENYGYTF
16	TRBJ1-6	once	TRBD1	TRBV28	TGTGCCAGCAGTTCCCCGGGACAGGGTATGAATTCACCCCTCCACTTT	CASSSPGQGMNSPLHF
14	TRBJ2-7	.	TRBD2	TRBV10-3	TGTGCCACCCAGACTAGCGGAGGAACCTACGAGCAGTACTTC	CATQTSGGTYEQYF
15	TRBJ2-1	.	TRBD2	TRBV7-2	TGTGCCAGCAGCTCACGGGACTATCCCGGGGATGAGCAGTTCTTC	CASSSRDYPGDEQFF
13	TRBJ2-1	.	.	TRBV5-1	TGCGCCAGCAGCCCGACTAGATACAATGAGCAGTTCTTC	CASSPTRYNEQFF
15	TRBJ2-7	.	.	TRBV9	TGTGCCAGCACCCGCCCCCGGGACTGGGCCTACGAGCAGTACTTC	CASTRPRDWAYEQYF
13	TRBJ2-7	.	TRBD2	TRBV2	TGTGCCAGCGGTCGGGGGGGAGGGTACGAGCAGTACTTC	CASGRGGGYEQYF
15	TRBJ1-6	.	.	TRBV2	TGTGCCAGCAGGGCCGGCCGGATGCATAATTCACCCCTCCACTTT	CASRAGRMHNSPLHF
14	TRBJ2-7	.	TRBD2	TRBV19	TGTGCCAGTAGCGCCGGGACTAGCGGCCAGGAGCAGTACTTC	CASSAGTSGQEQYF
15	TRBJ2-7	.	TRBD1	TRBV27	TGTGCCAGCAGTTTTGCCCGGGACAGGGGTTACGAGCAGTACTTC	CASSFARDRGYEQYF
15	TRBJ2-7	.	TRBD1	TRBV25-1	TGTGCCAGCAGTGACAACAGGGGGGCTGGGGGCGAGCAGTACTTC	CASSDNRGAGGEQYF
15	TRBJ1-5	.	.	TRBV4-1	TGCGCCAGCAGCCAAGGCCCGTGGAGCAATCAGCCCCAGCATTTT	CASSQGPWSNQPQHF
15	TRBJ1-2	.	.	TRBV6-1	TGTGCCAGCAGTGTTGGATGGGAAACTAGGTATGGCTACACCTTC	CASSVGWETRYGYTF
14	TRBJ2-7	.	.	TRBV10-3	TGTGCCATCAGTGAGTCGATACTGGGGGGCGAGCAGTACTTC	CAISESILGGEQYF
23	TRBJ1-2	.	.	TRBV10-1	TGCGCCAGCAGTTATGCGGTAAGATCGCGAAAGACCTATGGATCGCGAAAGACCTATGGCTACACCTTC	CASSYAVRSRKTYGSRKTYGYTF
16	TRBJ2-3	.	.	TRBV11-2	TGTGCCAGCAGCTTATCCCCGGGGCCCAGCACAGATACGCAGTATTTT	CASSLSPGPSTDTQYF
12	TRBJ2-7	.	.	TRBV29-1	TGCAGCGTTGAAGATAGGCCGGAGGAGCAGTACTTC	CSVEDRPEEQYF
15	TRBJ2-7	.	TRBD1	TRBV6-4	TGTGCCAGCAGATCAGACCGGGACAGCGTAGGATGGCAGTACTTC	CASRSDRDSVGWQYF
13	TRBJ2-1	.	.	TRBV6-5	TGTGCCAGCAGTTACGGGGGTGACAATGAGCAGTTCTTC	CASSYGGDNEQFF
15	TRBJ1-2	.	TRBD1	TRBV7-2	TGTGCCAGCAGCTTAGGGGGAGGGGGCTCTAGTGGCTACACCTTC	CASSLGGGGSSGYTF
16	TRBJ2-3	few	.	TRBV7-8	TGTGCCAGCAGCTTAGCGTGGTGGGATAACACAGATACGCAGTATTTT	CASSLAWWDNTDTQYF
15	TRBJ2-7	.	TRBD2	TRBV13	TGTGCCAGCAGCTTTAGCGGGGAGGATCTTAGCGAGCAGTACTTC	CASSFSGEDLSEQYF
16	TRBJ1-2	few	.	TRBV2	TGTGCCAGCAGTGAGCCACAGGGCGGGATCAACTATGGCTACACCTTC	CASSEPQGGINYGYTF
16	TRBJ2-7	.	TRBD2	TRBV13	TGTGCCAGCAGCTTAGGGCTAGCGGGAGTAACGTACGAGCAGTACTTC	CASSLGLAGVTYEQYF
16	TRBJ2-4	.	.	TRBV5-4	TGTGCCAGCAGCTTGGGTCTCCAGGCCCCGAGGAACATTCAGTACTTC	CASSLGLQAPRNIQYF
11	TRBJ2-1	.	.	TRBV20-1	TGCAGTGCTAGGAGGGGTTGGGAGCAGTTCTTC	CSARRGWEQFF
16	TRBJ2-1	.	TRBD2	TRBV27	TGTGCCAGCAGTCTAACCGGGACTAGCGTCTACAATGAGCAGTTCTTC	CASSLTGTSVYNEQFF
16	TRBJ1-1	.	TRBD1	TRBV28	TGTGCCAGCAGTCAACCATTGGGACAGGGGAACACTGAAGCTTTCTTT	CASSQPLGQGNTEAFF
13	TRBJ2-5	.	TRBD2	TRBV5-1	TGCGCCAGCAGCTTAGCGGGAGCGGAGACCCAGTACTTC	CASSLAGAETQYF
15	TRBJ2-2	.	.	TRBV28	TGTGCCAGCAGCCCAGCGGCGAGGACCACCGGGGAGCTGTTTTTT	CASSPAARTTGELFF
17	TRBJ2-6	once	.	TRBV11-2	TGTGCCAGCAGCTTACCATTCAGGGGGGATGGGGCCAACGTCCTGACTTTC	CASSLPFRGDGANVLTF
14	TRBJ1-1	.	.	TRBV27	TGTGCCAGCAGGCCCCTGGTCCGGGGCTCTGAAGCTTTCTTT	CASRPLVRGSEAFF
21	TRBJ2-5	.	.	TRBV9	TGTGCCAGCAGCCCCGGACACTCAGTGGGGACCCGAGGATCCCCGAGGGAGACCCAGTACTTC	CASSPGHSVGTRGSPRETQYF
13	TRBJ2-5	.	.	TRBV28	TGTGCCAGCAGTCTACAGGGAGGGGAGACCCAGTACTTC	CASSLQGGETQYF
15	TRBJ2-7	.	TRBD2	TRBV5-6	TGTGCCAGCAGGGGTAGCGGGAGGTCGTCCTACGAGCAGTACTTC	CASRGSGRSSYEQYF
14	TRBJ1-1	.	.	TRBV10-3	TGTGCCATCAGTGATAGGGGAGGTTCGGGAGAAGCTTTCTTT	CAISDRGGSGEAFF
11	TRBJ2-5	.	.	TRBV6-5	TGTGCCACCGCAGGGCAAGAGACCCAGTACTTC	CATAGQETQYF
14	TRBJ1-4	once	.	TRBV28	TGTGCCAGCTTCCGGGGAGGAGTCGGGGAAAAACTGTTTTTT	CASFRGGVGEKLFF
15	TRBJ2-7	.	.	TRBV7-8	TGTGCCAGCAGCTTAGTGGCTAGCGCATCCTACGAGCAGTACTTC	CASSLVASASYEQYF
16	TRBJ2-3	.	TRBD2	TRBV9	TGTGCCAGCAGCGTAGTGGGCGGGAGGAGCACAGATACGCAGTATTTT	CASSVVGGRSTDTQYF
14	TRBJ1-2	few	TRBD1	TRBV5-4	TGTGCCAGCAGCCGGGACAGGGGAGACTATGGCTACACCTTC	CASSRDRGDYGYTF
15	TRBJ2-3	few	TRBD2	TRBV27	TGTGCCAGCAGTTTCCCAGCGGGAGGGCAAGATACGCAGTATTTT	CASSFPAGGQDTQYF
11	TRBJ2-5	once	.	TRBV11-2	TGTGCCAGCAACGACCGGGAGACCCAGTACTTC	CASNDRETQYF